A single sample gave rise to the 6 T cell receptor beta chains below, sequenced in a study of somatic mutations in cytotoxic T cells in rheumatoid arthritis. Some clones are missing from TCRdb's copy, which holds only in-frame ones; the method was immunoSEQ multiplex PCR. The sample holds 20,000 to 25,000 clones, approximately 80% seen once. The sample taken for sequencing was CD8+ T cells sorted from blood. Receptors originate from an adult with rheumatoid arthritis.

In DNA form, the CDR3 reads TGTGCCAGCACCGGGGGAAATGAGCAGTTCTTC. Translation: CASTGGNEQFF. The V call is TRBV27, the J call TRBJ2-1, with a possible D match to TRBD2 (6 bases). In germline, CDR1 is MNHEY, CDR2 SMNVEV (reference sequence). V was cut by 7 bases and J by 7 bases, with 8 bases left in between. The CDR3 covers 11 residues.

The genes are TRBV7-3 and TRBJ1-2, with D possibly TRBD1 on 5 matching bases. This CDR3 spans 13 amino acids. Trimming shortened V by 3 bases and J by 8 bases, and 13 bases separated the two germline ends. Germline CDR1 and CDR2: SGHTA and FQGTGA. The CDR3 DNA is TGTGCCAGCAGCTTGGGGGGGTGGGAGGGCTACACCTTC. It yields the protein CASSLGGWEGYTF.

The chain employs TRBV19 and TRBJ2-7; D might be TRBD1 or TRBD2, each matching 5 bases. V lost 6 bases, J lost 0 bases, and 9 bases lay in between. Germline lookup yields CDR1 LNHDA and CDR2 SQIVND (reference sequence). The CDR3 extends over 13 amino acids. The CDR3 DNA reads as TGTGCCAGTAGCCGGGACGGCTCCTACGAGCAGTACTTC. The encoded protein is CASSRDGSYEQYF.

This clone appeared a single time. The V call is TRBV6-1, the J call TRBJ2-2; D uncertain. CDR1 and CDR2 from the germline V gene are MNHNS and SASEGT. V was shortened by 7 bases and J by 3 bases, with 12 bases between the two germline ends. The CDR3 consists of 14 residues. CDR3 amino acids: CASTPNPDTGELFF. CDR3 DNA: TGTGCCAGCACACCAAATCCGGACACCGGGGAGCTGTTTTTT.

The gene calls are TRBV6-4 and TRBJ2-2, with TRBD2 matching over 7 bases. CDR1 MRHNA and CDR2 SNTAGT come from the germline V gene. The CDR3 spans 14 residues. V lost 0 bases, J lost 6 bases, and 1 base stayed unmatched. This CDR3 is CASSDSGGAGELFF. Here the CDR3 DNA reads TGTGCCAGCAGTGACTCTGGGGGGGCCGGGGAGCTGTTTTTT.

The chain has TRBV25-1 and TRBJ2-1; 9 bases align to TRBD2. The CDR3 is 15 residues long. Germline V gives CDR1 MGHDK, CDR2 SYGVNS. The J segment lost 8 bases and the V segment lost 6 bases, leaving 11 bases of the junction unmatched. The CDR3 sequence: CASRPRRGLAHEQFF. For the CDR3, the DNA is TGTGCCAGCAGGCCAAGGCGAGGACTAGCGCATGAGCAGTTCTTC.